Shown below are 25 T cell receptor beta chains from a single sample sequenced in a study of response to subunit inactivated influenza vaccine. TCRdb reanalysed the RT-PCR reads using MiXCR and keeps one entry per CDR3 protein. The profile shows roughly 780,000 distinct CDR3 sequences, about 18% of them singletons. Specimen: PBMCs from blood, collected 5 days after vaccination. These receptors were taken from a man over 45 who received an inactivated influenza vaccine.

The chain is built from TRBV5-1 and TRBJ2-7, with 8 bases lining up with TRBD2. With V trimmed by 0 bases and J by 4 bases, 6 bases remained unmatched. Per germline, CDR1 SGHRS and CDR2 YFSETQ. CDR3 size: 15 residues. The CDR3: CASSLGTSGAYEQYF. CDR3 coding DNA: TGCGCCAGCAGCTTGGGAACTAGCGGAGCTTACGAGCAGTACTTC.

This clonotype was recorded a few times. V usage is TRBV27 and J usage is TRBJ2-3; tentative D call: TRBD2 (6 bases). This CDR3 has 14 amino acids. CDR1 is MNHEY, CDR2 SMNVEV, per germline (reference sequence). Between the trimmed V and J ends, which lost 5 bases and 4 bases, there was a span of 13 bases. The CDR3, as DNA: TGTGCCAGCAGTCCGACTAGTGGTCCAGATACGCAGTATTTT. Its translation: CASSPTSGPDTQYF.

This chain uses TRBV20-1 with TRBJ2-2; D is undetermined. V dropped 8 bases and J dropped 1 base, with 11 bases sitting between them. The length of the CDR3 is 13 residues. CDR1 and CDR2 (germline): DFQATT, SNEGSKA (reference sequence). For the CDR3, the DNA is TGCAGTTCCGGACCTCTGAACACCGGGGAGCTGTTTTTT. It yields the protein CSSGPLNTGELFF.

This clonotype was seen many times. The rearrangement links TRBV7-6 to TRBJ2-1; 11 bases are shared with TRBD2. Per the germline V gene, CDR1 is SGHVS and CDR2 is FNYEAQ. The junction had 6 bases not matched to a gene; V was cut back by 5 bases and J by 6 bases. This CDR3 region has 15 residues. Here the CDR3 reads CASSISGGGLNEQFF. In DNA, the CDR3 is TGTGCCAGCAGCATTAGCGGGGGGGGCCTCAATGAGCAGTTCTTC.

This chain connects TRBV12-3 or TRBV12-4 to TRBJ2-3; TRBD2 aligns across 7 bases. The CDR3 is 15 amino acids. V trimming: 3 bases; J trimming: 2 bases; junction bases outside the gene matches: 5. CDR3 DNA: TGTGCCAGCAGTTTTAGGCTAGCGGTCACAGATACGCAGTATTTT. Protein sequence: CASSFRLAVTDTQYF.

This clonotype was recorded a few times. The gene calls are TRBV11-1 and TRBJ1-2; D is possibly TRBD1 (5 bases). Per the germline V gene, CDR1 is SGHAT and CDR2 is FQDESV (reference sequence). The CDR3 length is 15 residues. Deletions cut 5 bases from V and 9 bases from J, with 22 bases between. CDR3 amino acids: CASSPRDRGPSSYTF. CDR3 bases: TGTGCCAGCAGCCCCCGGGACCGGGGACCGAGCAGCTACACCTTC.

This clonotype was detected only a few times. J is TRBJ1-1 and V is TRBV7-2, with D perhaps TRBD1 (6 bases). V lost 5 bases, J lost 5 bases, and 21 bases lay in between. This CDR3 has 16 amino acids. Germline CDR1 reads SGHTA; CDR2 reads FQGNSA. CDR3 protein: CASSQRQVGDGTEAFF. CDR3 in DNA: TGTGCCAGCAGCCAGAGACAGGTGGGGGATGGGACTGAAGCTTTCTTT. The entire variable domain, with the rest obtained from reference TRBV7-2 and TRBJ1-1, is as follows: GAGVSQSPSNKVTEKGKDVELRCDPISGHTALYWYRQSLGQGLEFLIYFQGNSAPDKSGLPSDRFSAERTGGSVSTLTIQRTQQEDSAVYLCASSQRQVGDGTEAFFGQGTRLTVV.

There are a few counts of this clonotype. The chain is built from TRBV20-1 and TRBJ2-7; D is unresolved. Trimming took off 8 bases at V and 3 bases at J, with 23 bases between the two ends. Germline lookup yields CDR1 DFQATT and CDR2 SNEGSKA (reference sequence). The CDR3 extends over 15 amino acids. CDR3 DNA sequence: TGCAGTCCTATAATAAGTGTAGAACCCTACTACGAGCAGTACTTC. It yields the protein CSPIISVEPYYEQYF.

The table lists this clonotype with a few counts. Here the CDR3 reads CASSLTRGARQPQHF. DNA of the CDR3: TGTGCCAGCAGCTTAACTCGGGGGGCTCGTCAGCCCCAGCATTTT. The chain carries TRBV7-2 and TRBJ1-5; tentative D call: TRBD1 (6 bases). Trimming pared 2 bases from V and 6 bases from J, leaving 14 bases between. Germline values: CDR1 SGHTA, CDR2 FQGNSA. The CDR3 consists of 15 residues.

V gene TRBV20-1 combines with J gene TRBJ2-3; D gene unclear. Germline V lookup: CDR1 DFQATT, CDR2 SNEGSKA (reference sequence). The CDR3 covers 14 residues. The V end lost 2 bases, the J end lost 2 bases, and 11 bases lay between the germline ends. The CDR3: CSARNYQFTDTQYF. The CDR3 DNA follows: TGCAGTGCTAGAAACTACCAATTCACAGATACGCAGTATTTT.

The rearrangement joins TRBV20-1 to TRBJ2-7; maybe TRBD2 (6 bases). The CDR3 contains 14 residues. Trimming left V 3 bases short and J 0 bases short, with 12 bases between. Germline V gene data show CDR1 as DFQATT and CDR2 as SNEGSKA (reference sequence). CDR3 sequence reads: CSASIGGASYEQYF. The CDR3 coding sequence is TGCAGTGCTAGTATCGGAGGGGCCTCCTACGAGCAGTACTTC.

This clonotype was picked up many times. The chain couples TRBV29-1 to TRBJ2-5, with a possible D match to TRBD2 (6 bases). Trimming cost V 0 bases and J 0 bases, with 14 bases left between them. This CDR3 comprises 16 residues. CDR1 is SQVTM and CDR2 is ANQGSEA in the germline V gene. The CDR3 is CSVEERGPMYQETQYF. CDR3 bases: TGCAGCGTTGAAGAGCGGGGCCCGATGTACCAAGAGACCCAGTACTTC.

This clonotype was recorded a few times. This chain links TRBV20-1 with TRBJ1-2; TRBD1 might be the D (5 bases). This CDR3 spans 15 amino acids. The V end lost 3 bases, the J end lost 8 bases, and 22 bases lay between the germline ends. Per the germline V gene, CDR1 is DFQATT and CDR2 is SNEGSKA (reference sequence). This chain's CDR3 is CSARILRAGLGGYTF. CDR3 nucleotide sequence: TGCAGTGCTAGGATACTTAGGGCAGGGTTGGGAGGCTACACCTTC.

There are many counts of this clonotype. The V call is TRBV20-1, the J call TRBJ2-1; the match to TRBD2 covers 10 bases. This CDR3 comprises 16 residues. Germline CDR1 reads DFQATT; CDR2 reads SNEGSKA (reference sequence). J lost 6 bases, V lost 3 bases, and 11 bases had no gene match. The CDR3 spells CSASRVASGSGNEQFF. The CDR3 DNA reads TGCAGTGCTAGTCGTGTAGCTAGCGGGAGTGGCAATGAGCAGTTCTTC.

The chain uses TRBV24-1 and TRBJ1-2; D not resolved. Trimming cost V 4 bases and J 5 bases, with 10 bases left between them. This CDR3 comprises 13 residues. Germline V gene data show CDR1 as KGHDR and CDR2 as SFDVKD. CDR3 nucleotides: TGTGCCACCAGTGAGGGCGAGCGGTATGGCTACACCTTC. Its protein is CATSEGERYGYTF.

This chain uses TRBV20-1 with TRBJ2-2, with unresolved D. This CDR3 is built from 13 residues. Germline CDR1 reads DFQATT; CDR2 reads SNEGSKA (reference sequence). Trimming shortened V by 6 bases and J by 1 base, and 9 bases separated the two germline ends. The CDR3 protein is CSARIRNTGELFF. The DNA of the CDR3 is TGCAGTGCCAGGATACGGAACACCGGGGAGCTGTTTTTT.

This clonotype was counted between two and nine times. CDR3 nucleotides: TGCAGTGCTTCCACAGGGTCTCAGCCCCAGCATTTT. Translation: CSASTGSQPQHF. V usage is TRBV20-1 and J usage is TRBJ1-5, with TRBD1 as a possible D gene (6 bases). Germline V gene data show CDR1 as DFQATT and CDR2 as SNEGSKA (reference sequence). The V gene lost 5 bases and the J gene lost 6 bases, with 11 bases spanning the gap. There are 12 residues in the CDR3.

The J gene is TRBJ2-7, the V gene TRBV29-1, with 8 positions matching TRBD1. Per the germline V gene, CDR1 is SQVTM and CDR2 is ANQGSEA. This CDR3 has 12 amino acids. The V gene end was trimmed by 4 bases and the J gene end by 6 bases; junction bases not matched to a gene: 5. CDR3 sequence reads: CSVGTGWGEQYF. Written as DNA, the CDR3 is TGCAGCGTTGGGACAGGGTGGGGCGAGCAGTACTTC.

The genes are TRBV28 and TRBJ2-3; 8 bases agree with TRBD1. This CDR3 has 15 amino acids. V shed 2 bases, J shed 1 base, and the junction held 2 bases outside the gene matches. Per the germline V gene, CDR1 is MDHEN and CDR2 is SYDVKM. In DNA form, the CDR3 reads TGTGCCAGCAGTTTAATGGACAGGGGCACAGATACGCAGTATTTT. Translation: CASSLMDRGTDTQYF.

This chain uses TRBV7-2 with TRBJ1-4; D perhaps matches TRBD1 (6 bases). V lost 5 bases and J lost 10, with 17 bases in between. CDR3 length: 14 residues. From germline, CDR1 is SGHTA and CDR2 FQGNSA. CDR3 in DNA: TGTGCCAGCAGCCCAGAGGGACATCTCAGAAAACTGTTTTTT. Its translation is CASSPEGHLRKLFF.

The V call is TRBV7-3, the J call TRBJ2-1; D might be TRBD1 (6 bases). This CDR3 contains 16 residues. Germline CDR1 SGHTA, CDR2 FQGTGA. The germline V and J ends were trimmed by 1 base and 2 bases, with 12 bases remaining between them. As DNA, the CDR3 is TGTGCCAGCAGCTTAATCTCGGCAGGGGCCTACAATGAGCAGTTCTTC. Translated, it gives CASSLISAGAYNEQFF.

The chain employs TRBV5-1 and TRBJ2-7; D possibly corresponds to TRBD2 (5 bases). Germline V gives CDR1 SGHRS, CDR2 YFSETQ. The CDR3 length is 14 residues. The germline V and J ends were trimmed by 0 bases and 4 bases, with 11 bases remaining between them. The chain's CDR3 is CASSLEPAAYEQYF. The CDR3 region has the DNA TGCGCCAGCAGCTTGGAGCCAGCGGCGTACGAGCAGTACTTC.

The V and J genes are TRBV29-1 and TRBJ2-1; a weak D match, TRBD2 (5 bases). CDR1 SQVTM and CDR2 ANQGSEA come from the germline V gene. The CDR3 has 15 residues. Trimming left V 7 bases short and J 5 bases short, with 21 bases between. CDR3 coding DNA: TGCAGCGCCTCTTCCGCCTGGGAGAGGGACAATGAGCAGTTCTTC. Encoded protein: CSASSAWERDNEQFF.

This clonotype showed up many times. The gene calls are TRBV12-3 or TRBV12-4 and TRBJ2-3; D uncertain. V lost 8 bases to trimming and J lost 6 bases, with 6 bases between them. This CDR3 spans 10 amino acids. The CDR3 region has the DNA TGTGCCAGCGGGTGGGATACGCAGTATTTT. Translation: CASGWDTQYF.

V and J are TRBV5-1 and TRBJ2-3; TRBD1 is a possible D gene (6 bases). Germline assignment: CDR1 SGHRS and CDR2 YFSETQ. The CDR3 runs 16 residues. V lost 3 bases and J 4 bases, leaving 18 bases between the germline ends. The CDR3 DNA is TGCGCCAGCAGCTCCGTCCCGGGACATCAGGCAGATACGCAGTATTTT. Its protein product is CASSSVPGHQADTQYF. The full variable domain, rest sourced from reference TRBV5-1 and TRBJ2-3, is KAGVTQTPRYLIKTRGQQVTLSCSPISGHRSVSWYQQTPGQGLQFLFEYFSETQRNKGNFPGRFSGRQFSNSRSEMNVSTLELGDSALYLCASSSVPGHQADTQYFGPGTRLTVL.